The rows below give T cell receptor beta chains drawn from one sample of a study of blood T cells in healthy people across ages. TCRdb independently ran MiXCR on the 5' RACE reads; one entry per CDR3 protein. The sample lists about 780,000 distinct CDR3 sequences, roughly 46% occurring once. The sample was blood. The receptors here all came from a man aged 80 or over in good health. Each CDR3 is given with its conserved first and last residue. D genes are given only for firm matches. Expanded clones get a size class; other rows say once, few or many, or leave the size out.

j_gene,d_gene,abundance,v_gene,CDR3aa,CDR3nt
TRBJ2-5,.,.,TRBV6-5,CASRPIPGQETQYF,TGTGCCAGCAGACCCATCCCAGGACAAGAGACCCAGTACTTC
TRBJ1-1,.,.,TRBV29-1,CSVEKGNTEAFF,TGCAGCGTTGAAAAGGGGAACACTGAAGCTTTCTTT
TRBJ2-1,.,few,TRBV18,CASSPPSRRFF,TGTGCCAGCTCACCACCGTCTAGGAGGTTCTTC
TRBJ2-4,TRBD1,.,TRBV12-3/TRBV12-4,CASSFPTGGQEEQYF,TGTGCCAGCAGTTTCCCGACAGGGGGTCAGGAAGAGCAGTACTTC
TRBJ2-5,.,.,TRBV5-5,CASSPSRRNQETQYF,TGTGCCAGCAGCCCCTCAAGACGGAACCAAGAGACCCAGTACTTC
TRBJ2-7,.,.,TRBV28,CASSVGGIREQYF,TGTGCCAGCAGTGTTGGAGGCATAAGGGAGCAGTACTTC
TRBJ2-7,TRBD2,.,TRBV20-1,CSARKGLAGPHGSYEQYF,TGCAGTGCTAGAAAAGGACTAGCGGGCCCCCATGGGTCCTACGAGCAGTACTTC
TRBJ2-4,TRBD2,.,TRBV7-2,CASSFQPGLAVPNEQYF,TGTGCCAGCAGCTTCCAGCCGGGACTAGCGGTACCCAATGAGCAGTACTTC
TRBJ2-4,TRBD2,many,TRBV30,CAWRRTGGDIQYF,TGTGCCTGGAGACGGACGGGAGGGGACATTCAGTACTTC
TRBJ1-2,.,.,TRBV5-1,CASSLDAGIDYGYTF,TGCGCCAGCAGCTTGGATGCAGGGATTGACTATGGCTACACCTTC
TRBJ2-3,TRBD1,.,TRBV12-3/TRBV12-4,CASSRRVRQGADTQYF,TGTGCCAGCAGCCGTCGGGTCAGACAGGGAGCAGATACGCAGTATTTT
TRBJ2-3,TRBD2,.,TRBV6-2/TRBV6-3,CASSSNRRRAGVGTDTQYF,TGTGCCAGCAGTTCCAACAGGAGACGAGCGGGAGTTGGCACAGATACGCAGTATTTT
TRBJ2-7,.,.,TRBV3-1,CASSLLLGCEQYF,TGTGCCAGCAGCCTCCTACTCGGGTGCGAGCAGTACTTC
TRBJ2-5,.,.,TRBV15,CATSIERQLPTQYF,TGTGCCACCAGCATAGAACGACAGTTGCCGACCCAGTACTTC
TRBJ2-1,TRBD1,few,TRBV12-3/TRBV12-4,CASTSGAGGWDEQFF,TGTGCCAGCACATCGGGGGCAGGGGGCTGGGATGAGCAGTTCTTC
TRBJ2-7,.,few,TRBV5-1,CASSLAVAAGAAGEQYF,TGCGCCAGCAGCTTGGCTGTTGCGGCAGGGGCCGCCGGCGAGCAGTACTTC
TRBJ2-7,.,few,TRBV20-1,CSAKGRGLAHEQYF,TGCAGTGCTAAAGGCCGGGGGCTAGCGCACGAGCAGTACTTC
TRBJ1-1,TRBD1,once,TRBV15,CATSREVTGIGAEAFF,TGTGCCACCAGCAGAGAGGTGACAGGGATTGGAGCTGAAGCTTTCTTT
TRBJ2-7,TRBD1,.,TRBV20-1,CSARGGGQGSFGWYEQYF,TGCAGTGCTAGAGGGGGAGGACAGGGGTCTTTCGGTTGGTACGAGCAGTACTTC
TRBJ2-6,.,.,TRBV4-2,CASSGLAGANVLTF,TGTGCCAGCAGCGGCTTGGCTGGGGCCAACGTCCTGACTTTC
TRBJ2-7,.,many,TRBV7-2,CASSFHSQISYEQYF,TGTGCCAGCAGCTTCCACAGCCAAATCTCCTACGAGCAGTACTTC
TRBJ2-1,.,.,TRBV3-1,CASSPTGTPYEQFF,TGTGCCAGCAGCCCGACCGGGACTCCCTATGAGCAGTTCTTC
TRBJ1-5,.,few,TRBV7-9,CASSWGAELPQHF,TGTGCCAGCAGCTGGGGGGCAGAACTGCCCCAGCATTTT
TRBJ2-3,TRBD2,.,TRBV20-1,CSARWTSVTQYF,TGCAGTGCTAGGTGGACTAGCGTTACGCAGTATTTT
TRBJ2-5,.,.,TRBV5-1,CASSQLPPTGTVQETQYF,TGCGCCAGCAGCCAACTCCCCCCCACAGGGACGGTTCAAGAGACCCAGTACTTC
TRBJ2-5,.,.,TRBV21-1,CASTRGPQETQYF,TGTGCCAGCACCCGGGGACCCCAAGAGACCCAGTACTTC
TRBJ1-1,.,many,TRBV7-2,CASSPLYTEAFF,TGTGCCAGCAGCCCACTATACACTGAAGCTTTCTTT
TRBJ2-1,.,.,TRBV20-1,CSARDPGKSSYNEQFF,TGCAGTGCTAGAGATCCGGGGAAGAGCTCCTACAATGAGCAGTTCTTC
TRBJ1-5,.,.,TRBV19,CASSIDLGNQPQHF,TGTGCCAGTAGTATAGATCTCGGCAATCAGCCCCAGCATTTT
TRBJ2-3,.,few,TRBV28,CASSLQGDSDTQYF,TGTGCCAGCAGTTTACAAGGGGACTCAGATACGCAGTATTTT
TRBJ1-2,.,few,TRBV12-3/TRBV12-4,CASSLGREEYGYTF,TGTGCCAGCAGTTTGGGCCGCGAAGAATATGGCTACACCTTC
TRBJ2-7,.,.,TRBV24-1,CATSDLDSSYNEQYF,TGTGCCACCAGTGATTTGGACAGTTCCTACAATGAGCAGTACTTC
TRBJ2-7,TRBD1,many,TRBV9,CASSIGTGGTYEQYF,TGTGCCAGCAGCATCGGGACAGGGGGAACCTACGAGCAGTACTTC
TRBJ2-1,.,.,TRBV12-3/TRBV12-4,CATKLDNEQFF,TGTGCCACGAAACTGGACAATGAGCAGTTCTTC
TRBJ1-5,.,.,TRBV6-2/TRBV6-3,CASSDRYQPQHF,TGTGCCAGCAGTGACAGGTATCAGCCCCAGCATTTT
TRBJ1-2,.,.,TRBV21-1,CASTAPSTVHYGYTF,TGTGCCAGCACCGCTCCTTCAACTGTACACTATGGCTACACCTTC
TRBJ2-5,.,.,TRBV5-1,CASSETSIETQYF,TGCGCCAGCAGCGAAACCTCTATAGAGACCCAGTACTTC
TRBJ2-1,.,many,TRBV10-3,CAISELVGGEQFF,TGTGCCATCAGTGAATTGGTAGGTGGCGAGCAGTTCTTC
TRBJ2-5,.,few,TRBV9,CATGDGKETQYF,TGTGCCACCGGGGACGGGAAAGAGACCCAGTACTTC
TRBJ1-1,TRBD1,.,TRBV5-1,CASSLAGQGAETEAFF,TGCGCCAGCAGCTTGGCGGGGCAGGGGGCAGAAACTGAAGCTTTCTTT
TRBJ2-7,.,.,TRBV20-1,CSARVEGVEQYF,TGCAGTGCTAGGGTAGAGGGAGTCGAGCAGTACTTC
TRBJ2-1,.,few,TRBV6-5,CASRGVYNEQFF,TGTGCCAGCAGAGGGGTCTACAATGAGCAGTTCTTC
TRBJ1-2,.,.,TRBV29-1,CSVVEGDYGYTF,TGCAGCGTTGTCGAGGGGGACTATGGCTACACCTTC
TRBJ1-5,.,many,TRBV20-1,CSASGSNQPQHF,TGCAGTGCCTCAGGGAGCAATCAGCCCCAGCATTTT
TRBJ2-5,.,many,TRBV7-8,CASGLSQIQETQYF,TGTGCCAGCGGACTAAGCCAAATCCAAGAGACCCAGTACTTC
TRBJ2-2,TRBD1,.,TRBV14,CANSRRTGLNTGELFF,TGTGCCAACAGCCGAAGGACAGGCTTAAACACCGGGGAGCTGTTTTTT
TRBJ1-2,TRBD1,few,TRBV6-5,CASSSDRTGYGYTF,TGTGCCAGCAGTTCCGACCGGACAGGGTATGGCTACACCTTC
TRBJ1-2,.,.,TRBV6-5,CASSGQTGYGYTF,TGTGCCAGCAGTGGTCAGACGGGTTATGGCTACACCTTC
TRBJ2-1,.,.,TRBV5-5,CASSSMGFEQFF,TGTGCCAGCAGTTCGATGGGATTCGAGCAGTTCTTC
TRBJ2-2,TRBD2,.,TRBV27,CASSSSDPLLAGGIGEPFF,TGTGCCAGCAGTAGTTCGGACCCTCTCTTAGCGGGAGGAATCGGGGAGCCGTTTTTT
TRBJ2-7,TRBD2,.,TRBV20-1,CSARDFISGSSYEQYF,TGCAGTGCTAGAGATTTCATAAGCGGGAGTTCCTACGAGCAGTACTTC
TRBJ2-3,TRBD2,many,TRBV9,CASSVWAGGSTDTQYF,TGTGCCAGCAGCGTATGGGCGGGAGGTAGCACAGATACGCAGTATTTT
TRBJ2-7,.,.,TRBV18,CASSPPYGTYEQYF,TGTGCCAGCTCCCCTCCCTACGGGACCTACGAGCAGTACTTC
TRBJ2-1,.,.,TRBV28,CASSLFGQEQFF,TGTGCCAGCAGTTTATTTGGCCAGGAGCAGTTCTTC
TRBJ2-1,TRBD2,.,TRBV20-1,CSASDSASGRFWEQFF,TGCAGTGCTAGCGATTCGGCTAGCGGGAGGTTTTGGGAGCAGTTCTTC